Shown below are 14 T cell receptor beta chains from a single sample sequenced in a study of cytomegalovirus exposure and HLA in healthy donors. The repertoire was sequenced with immunoSEQ multiplex PCR; TCRdb's copy has only in-frame clones and lacks some. The table has approximately 170,000 clones, roughly 83% seen once. The sample taken for sequencing was PBMCs. These receptor sequences come from a man aged 30 to 39 in good health and CMV-seropositive.

The chain employs TRBV27 and TRBJ2-3, with 13 bases fitting TRBD2. The length of the CDR3 is 16 residues. Germline V gene sequence: CDR1 MNHEY, CDR2 SMNVEV (reference sequence). With 3 bases clipped from V and 5 bases from J, the junction kept 5 bases outside the gene matches. The CDR3 sequence is CASSFSLAGGKDTQYF. The DNA of the CDR3 is TGTGCCAGCAGTTTTTCACTAGCGGGAGGGAAAGATACGCAGTATTTT.

The V call is TRBV6-6, the J call TRBJ2-7, with 10 nucleotides matching TRBD2. There are 16 residues in the CDR3. Trimming cost V 0 bases and J 3 bases; bases outside gene matches: 5. CDR1 is MNHNY, CDR2 SVGAGI, per germline (reference sequence). The CDR3 loop reads CASSYSGLAEFYEQYF. CDR3 nucleotide sequence: TGTGCCAGCAGTTACTCTGGACTAGCGGAATTCTACGAGCAGTACTTC.

The gene calls are TRBV28 and TRBJ1-5; D is undetermined. Germline values: CDR1 MDHEN, CDR2 SYDVKM. CDR3 length: 15 residues. Trimming shortened V by 2 bases and J by 3 bases, and 11 bases separated the two germline ends. CDR3 nucleotide sequence: TGTGCCAGCAGTTTACTTGGTCAGAACAATCAGCCCCAGCATTTT. Its protein is CASSLLGQNNQPQHF.

V is TRBV4-1 and J is TRBJ1-1, with 7 positions matching TRBD1. The V gene end was trimmed by 1 base and the J gene end by 4 bases; junction bases not matched to a gene: 6. This CDR3 is 15 amino acids long. The V gene's germline CDR1 is MGHRA and CDR2 YSYEKL. The CDR3 DNA reads TGCGCCAGCAGCCAAGGAGACAGGGATGGCACTGAAGCTTTCTTT. This translates into CASSQGDRDGTEAFF.

V gene TRBV30 combines with J gene TRBJ2-1; TRBD2 matches at 9 bases. Looked up from germline, CDR1 is GTSNPN and CDR2 is SVGIG (reference sequence). V shed 4 bases and J 10 bases; nucleotides not matched to a gene: 11. CDR3 length: 14 residues. CDR3 residues: CAWTGTSTLREQFF. DNA for the CDR3: TGTGCCTGGACTGGGACTAGCACTCTCAGGGAGCAGTTCTTC.

This rearrangement joins TRBV4-1 to TRBJ2-7; D gene ambiguous. The V end lost 2 bases, the J end lost 0 bases, and 14 bases lay between the germline ends. The CDR3 has 16 residues. CDR1 is MGHRA, CDR2 YSYEKL, per germline. CDR3 region: CASSQKFPVYSYEQYF. Written as DNA, the CDR3 is TGCGCCAGCAGCCAAAAGTTCCCGGTATACTCCTACGAGCAGTACTTC.

This rearrangement joins TRBV10-2 to TRBJ2-7, with D tentatively TRBD1 (6 bases). Germline CDR1 is WSHSY and CDR2 is SAAADI. Between the trimmed V and J ends, which lost 3 bases and 5 bases, there was a span of 20 bases. This CDR3 comprises 16 residues. The CDR3 reads CASSDTGIKLGHEQYF. In DNA, the CDR3 is TGCGCCAGCAGTGACACAGGGATTAAGTTGGGCCACGAGCAGTACTTC.

This sequence joins TRBV7-2 and TRBJ2-5; 9 bases fit TRBD1. The CDR3 is 15 residues long. V was pared by 4 bases and J by 1 base, with 4 bases of the junction left unmatched. Germline CDR1 reads SGHTA; CDR2 reads FQGNSA. Written as DNA, the CDR3 is TGTGCCAGCAGCTACAAGGGACAGGGCCAAGAGACCCAGTACTTC. It encodes CASSYKGQGQETQYF. Combining the CDR3 with reference TRBV7-2 and TRBJ2-5 gives the whole variable domain GAGVSQSPSNKVTEKGKDVELRCDPISGHTALYWYRQSLGQGLEFLIYFQGNSAPDKSGLPSDRFSAERTGGSVSTLTIQRTQQEDSAVYLCASSYKGQGQETQYFGPGTRLLVL.

This rearrangement joins TRBV15 to TRBJ2-1; TRBD2 matches at 13 bases. V was pared by 8 bases and J by 0 bases, with 13 bases of the junction left unmatched. Per germline, CDR1 LNHNV and CDR2 YYDKDF (reference sequence). The CDR3 extends over 19 amino acids. The CDR3: CATDPGLAGARSSYNEQFF. CDR3 in DNA: TGTGCCACCGACCCCGGACTAGCGGGGGCCAGGAGCTCCTACAATGAGCAGTTCTTC.

The chain joins TRBV28 to TRBJ2-7, with TRBD2 identical over 7 bases. V gave up 5 bases and J gave up 6 bases; unmatched junction bases: 13. Germline lookup yields CDR1 MDHEN and CDR2 SYDVKM. CDR3 length equals 15 residues. The CDR3 sequence is CASSAPGEGLGEQYF. CDR3 in DNA: TGTGCCAGCAGTGCCCCCGGGGAGGGCTTAGGCGAGCAGTACTTC.

The chain carries TRBV5-4 and TRBJ2-2; maybe TRBD1 (5 bases). Germline CDR1 SGHNT, CDR2 YYREEE (reference sequence). V was pared by 2 bases and J by 5 bases, with 13 bases between. This CDR3 spans 15 amino acids. The CDR3 spells CASSLFMGPTGELFF. DNA for the CDR3: TGTGCCAGCAGCTTATTCATGGGGCCGACCGGGGAGCTGTTTTTT.

This clone was found once. This chain uses TRBV9 with TRBJ2-3; perhaps TRBD2 as D (5 bases). The CDR3 is 14 amino acids. The germline V and J ends were trimmed by 4 bases and 0 bases, with 9 bases remaining between them. Germline lookup yields CDR1 SGDLS and CDR2 YYNGEE. CDR3 residues: CASSLADSTDTQYF. The CDR3 DNA reads as TGTGCCAGCAGCCTAGCAGATAGCACAGATACGCAGTATTTT.

Here the CDR3 DNA reads TGTGCCAGCAGTTTTGGAGGGGAAGGTCAGCCCCAGCATTTT. Encoded protein: CASSFGGEGQPQHF. The chain carries TRBV6-5 and TRBJ1-5, with D perhaps TRBD1 (5 bases). The germline V gene has CDR1 MNHEY and CDR2 SVGAGI. The CDR3 has 14 amino acids. V was cut by 4 bases and J by 6 bases, with 13 bases left in between.

This clone was counted a few times. The V gene is TRBV4-1, the J gene TRBJ2-2; possibly TRBD1 for D (6 bases). Per germline, CDR1 MGHRA and CDR2 YSYEKL. The CDR3 is 15 amino acids. Trimming shortened V by 0 bases and J by 7 bases, and 12 bases separated the two germline ends. CDR3 sequence reads: CASSQEHRVNGELFF. CDR3 nucleotide sequence: TGCGCCAGCAGCCAAGAGCACAGGGTAAACGGGGAGCTGTTTTTT.